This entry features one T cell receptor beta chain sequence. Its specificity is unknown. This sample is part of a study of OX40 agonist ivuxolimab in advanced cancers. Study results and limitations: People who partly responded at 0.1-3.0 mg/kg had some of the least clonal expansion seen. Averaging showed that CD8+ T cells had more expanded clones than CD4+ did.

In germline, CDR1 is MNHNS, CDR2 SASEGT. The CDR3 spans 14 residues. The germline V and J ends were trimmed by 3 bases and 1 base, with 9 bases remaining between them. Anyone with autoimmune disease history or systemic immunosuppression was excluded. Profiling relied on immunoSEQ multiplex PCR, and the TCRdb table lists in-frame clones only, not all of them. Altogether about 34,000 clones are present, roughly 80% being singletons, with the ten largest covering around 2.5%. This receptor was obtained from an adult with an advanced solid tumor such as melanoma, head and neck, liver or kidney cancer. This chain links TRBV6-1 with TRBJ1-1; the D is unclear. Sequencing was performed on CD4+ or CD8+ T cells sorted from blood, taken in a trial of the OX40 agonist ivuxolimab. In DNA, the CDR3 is TGTGCCAGCAGTGACGGTAGCTGGAACACTGAAGCTTTCTTT. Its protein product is CASSDGSWNTEAFF.